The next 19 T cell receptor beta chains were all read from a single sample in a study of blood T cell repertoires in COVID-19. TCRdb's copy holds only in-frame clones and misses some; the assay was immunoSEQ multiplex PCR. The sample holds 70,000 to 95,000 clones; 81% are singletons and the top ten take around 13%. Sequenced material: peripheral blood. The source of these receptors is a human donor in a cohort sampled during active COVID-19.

CDR3 amino acids: CASSTTARASTEAFF. The CDR3 DNA follows: TGTGCCAGCAGCACTACCGCCAGGGCCAGCACTGAAGCTTTCTTT. The chain carries TRBV27 and TRBJ1-1, with D perhaps TRBD1 (5 bases). V gave up 6 bases and J gave up 4 bases, with 18 bases separating them. This CDR3 contains 15 residues. Germline-derived CDR1 and CDR2 are MNHEY and SMNVEV (reference sequence).

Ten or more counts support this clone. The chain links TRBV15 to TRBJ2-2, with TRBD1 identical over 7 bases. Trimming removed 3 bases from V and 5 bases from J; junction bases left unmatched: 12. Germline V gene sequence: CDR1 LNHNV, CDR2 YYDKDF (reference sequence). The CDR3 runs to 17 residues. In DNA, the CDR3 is TGTGCCACCAGCAGGGGAACTATACAGGGGCCGACCGGGGAGCTGTTTTTT. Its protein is CATSRGTIQGPTGELFF.

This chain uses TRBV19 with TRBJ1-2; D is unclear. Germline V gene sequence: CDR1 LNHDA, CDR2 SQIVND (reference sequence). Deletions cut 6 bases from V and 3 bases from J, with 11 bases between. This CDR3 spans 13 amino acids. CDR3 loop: CASSRQAYYGYTF. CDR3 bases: TGTGCCAGTAGCCGGCAGGCCTACTATGGCTACACCTTC.

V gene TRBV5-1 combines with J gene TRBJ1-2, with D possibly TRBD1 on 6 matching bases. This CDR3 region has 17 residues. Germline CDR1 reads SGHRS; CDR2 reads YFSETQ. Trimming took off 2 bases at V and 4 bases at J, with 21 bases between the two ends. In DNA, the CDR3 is TGCGCCAGCAGCTTTACGCCTACAGGGCTTTCTAGCTATGGCTACACCTTC. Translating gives CASSFTPTGLSSYGYTF.

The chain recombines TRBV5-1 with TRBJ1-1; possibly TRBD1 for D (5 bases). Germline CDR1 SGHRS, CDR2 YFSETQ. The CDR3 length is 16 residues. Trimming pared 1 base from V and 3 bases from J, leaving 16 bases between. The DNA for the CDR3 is TGCGCCAGCAGCTTGAATCTCCCAGGGAGGGACACTGAAGCTTTCTTT. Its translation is CASSLNLPGRDTEAFF. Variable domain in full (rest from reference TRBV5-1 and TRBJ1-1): KAGVTQTPRYLIKTRGQQVTLSCSPISGHRSVSWYQQTPGQGLQFLFEYFSETQRNKGNFPGRFSGRQFSNSRSEMNVSTLELGDSALYLCASSLNLPGRDTEAFFGQGTRLTVV.

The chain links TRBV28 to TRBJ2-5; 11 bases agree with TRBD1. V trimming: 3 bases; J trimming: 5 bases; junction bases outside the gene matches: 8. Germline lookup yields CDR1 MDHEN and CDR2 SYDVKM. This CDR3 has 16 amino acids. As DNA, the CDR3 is TGTGCCAGCAGTTTGATGTCGGGACAGGGGGTTGAGACCCAGTACTTC. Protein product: CASSLMSGQGVETQYF.

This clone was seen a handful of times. CDR3 in DNA: TGTGCCAGCAGCCTCTCACGACTAGCGGGGGATGAGACCCAGTACTTC. It encodes CASSLSRLAGDETQYF. The chain has TRBV7-9 and TRBJ2-5, with 12 bases aligning to TRBD2. The CDR3 contains 16 residues. Trimming cost V 5 bases and J 5 bases; bases outside gene matches: 9. Germline V gives CDR1 SEHNR, CDR2 FQNEAQ (reference sequence).

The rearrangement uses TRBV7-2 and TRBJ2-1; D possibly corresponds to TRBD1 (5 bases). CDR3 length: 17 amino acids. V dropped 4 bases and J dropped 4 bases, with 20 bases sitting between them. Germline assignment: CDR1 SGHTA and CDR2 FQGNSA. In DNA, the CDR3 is TGTGCCAGCAGCTCCCTGAGTCTACAGGCCCAGTACAATGAGCAGTTCTTC. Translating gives CASSSLSLQAQYNEQFF.

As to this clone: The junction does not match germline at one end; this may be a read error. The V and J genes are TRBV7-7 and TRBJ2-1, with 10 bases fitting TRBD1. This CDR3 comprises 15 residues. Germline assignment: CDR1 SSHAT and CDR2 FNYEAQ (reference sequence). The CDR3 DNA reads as TGTGCTAGCAGCCTTGGACAGGGGGGTTACAATGAGCAGTTCTTC. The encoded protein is CASSLGQGGYNEQFF.

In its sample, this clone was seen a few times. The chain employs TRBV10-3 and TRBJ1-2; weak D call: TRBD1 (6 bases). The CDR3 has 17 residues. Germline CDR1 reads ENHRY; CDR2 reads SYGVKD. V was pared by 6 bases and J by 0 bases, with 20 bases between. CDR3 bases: TGTGCCATCAGAGATACAGGGATCCGCCTTTCTAACTATGGCTACACCTTC. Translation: CAIRDTGIRLSNYGYTF.

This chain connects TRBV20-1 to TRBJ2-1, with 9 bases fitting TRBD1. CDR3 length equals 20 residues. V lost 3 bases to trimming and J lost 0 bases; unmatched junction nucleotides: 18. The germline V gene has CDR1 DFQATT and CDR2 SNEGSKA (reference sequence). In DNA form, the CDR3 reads TGCAGTGCTAGTAAGGTTCGGGACAGGGTGGGGGATCTCTCCTACAATGAGCAGTTCTTC. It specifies CSASKVRDRVGDLSYNEQFF.

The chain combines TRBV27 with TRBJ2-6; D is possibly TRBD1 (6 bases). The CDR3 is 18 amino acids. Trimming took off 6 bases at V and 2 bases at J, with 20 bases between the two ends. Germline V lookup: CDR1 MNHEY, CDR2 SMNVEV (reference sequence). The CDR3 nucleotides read TGTGCCAGCAGGGCAAGGGGACATACCCCGCCTGGGGCCAACGTCCTGACTTTC. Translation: CASRARGHTPPGANVLTF.

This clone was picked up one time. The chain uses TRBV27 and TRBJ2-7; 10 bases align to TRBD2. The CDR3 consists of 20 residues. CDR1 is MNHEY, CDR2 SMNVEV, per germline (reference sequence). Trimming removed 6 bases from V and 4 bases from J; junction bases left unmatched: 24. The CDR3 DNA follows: TGTGCCAGCAGGCGGAGACCGGGACTAGCGTCACCCGGGAGGGGATACGAGCAGTACTTC. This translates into CASRRRPGLASPGRGYEQYF.

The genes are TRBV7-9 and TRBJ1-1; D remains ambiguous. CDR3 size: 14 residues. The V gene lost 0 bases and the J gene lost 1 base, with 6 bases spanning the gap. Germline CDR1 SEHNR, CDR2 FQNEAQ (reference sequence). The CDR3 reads CASSLAGRNTEAFF. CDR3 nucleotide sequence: TGTGCCAGCAGCTTAGCGGGCAGGAACACTGAAGCTTTCTTT.

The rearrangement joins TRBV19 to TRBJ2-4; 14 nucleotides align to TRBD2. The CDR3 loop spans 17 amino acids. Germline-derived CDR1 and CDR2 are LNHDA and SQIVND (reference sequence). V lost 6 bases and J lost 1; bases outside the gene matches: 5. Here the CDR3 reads CASRGLAGVPAKNIQYF. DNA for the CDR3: TGTGCCAGTAGGGGACTAGCGGGGGTCCCGGCCAAAAACATTCAGTACTTC.

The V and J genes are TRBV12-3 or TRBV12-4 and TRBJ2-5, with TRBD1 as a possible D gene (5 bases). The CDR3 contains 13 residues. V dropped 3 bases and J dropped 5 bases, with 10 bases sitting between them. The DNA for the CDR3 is TGTGCCAGCAGTTTGATGGGGCGGGAGACCCAGTACTTC. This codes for CASSLMGRETQYF.

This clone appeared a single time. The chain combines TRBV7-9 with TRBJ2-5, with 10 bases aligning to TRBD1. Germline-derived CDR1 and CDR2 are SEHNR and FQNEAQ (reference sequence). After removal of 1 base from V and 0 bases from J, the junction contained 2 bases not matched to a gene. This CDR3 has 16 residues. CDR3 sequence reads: CASSLGTGGYQETQYF. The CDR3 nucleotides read TGTGCCAGCAGCTTAGGGACAGGGGGATACCAAGAGACCCAGTACTTC.

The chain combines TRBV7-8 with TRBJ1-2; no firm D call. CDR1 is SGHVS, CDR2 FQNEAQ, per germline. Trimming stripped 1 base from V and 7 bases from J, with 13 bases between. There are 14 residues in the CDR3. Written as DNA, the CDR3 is TGTGCCAGCAGCTTAGTGCCGGGTATGGGTGGCTACACCTTC. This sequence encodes CASSLVPGMGGYTF.

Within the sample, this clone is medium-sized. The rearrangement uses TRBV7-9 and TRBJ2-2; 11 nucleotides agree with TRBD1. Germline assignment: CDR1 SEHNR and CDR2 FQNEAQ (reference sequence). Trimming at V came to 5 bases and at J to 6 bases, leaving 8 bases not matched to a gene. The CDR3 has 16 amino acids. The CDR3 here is CASSGAGTGGSGELFF. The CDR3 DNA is TGTGCCAGCAGCGGTGCGGGGACAGGGGGTTCCGGGGAGCTGTTTTTT.